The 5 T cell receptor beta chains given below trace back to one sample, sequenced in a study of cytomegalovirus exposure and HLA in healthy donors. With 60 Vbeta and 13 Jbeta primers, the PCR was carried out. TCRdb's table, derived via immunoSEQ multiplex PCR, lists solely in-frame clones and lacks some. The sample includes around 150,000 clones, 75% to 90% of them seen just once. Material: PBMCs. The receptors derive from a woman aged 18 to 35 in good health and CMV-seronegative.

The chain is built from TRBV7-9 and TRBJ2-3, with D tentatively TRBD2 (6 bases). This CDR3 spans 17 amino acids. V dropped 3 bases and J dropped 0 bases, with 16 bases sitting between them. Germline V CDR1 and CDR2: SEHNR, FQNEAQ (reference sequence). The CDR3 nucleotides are TGTGCCAGCAGCTTGGGGGGAGAAGGGCCTAGCACAGATACGCAGTATTTT. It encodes CASSLGGEGPSTDTQYF.

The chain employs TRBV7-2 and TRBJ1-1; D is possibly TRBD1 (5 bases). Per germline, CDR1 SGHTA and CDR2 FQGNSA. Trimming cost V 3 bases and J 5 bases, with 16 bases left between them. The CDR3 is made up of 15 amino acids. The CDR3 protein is CASSLGTGTQTEAFF. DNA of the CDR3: TGTGCCAGCAGCTTGGGTACAGGTACGCAAACTGAAGCTTTCTTT.

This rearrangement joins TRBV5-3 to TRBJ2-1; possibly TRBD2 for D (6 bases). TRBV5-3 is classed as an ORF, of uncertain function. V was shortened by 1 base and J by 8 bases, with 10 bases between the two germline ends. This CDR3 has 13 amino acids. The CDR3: CARSLNGSYEQFF. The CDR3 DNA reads TGTGCCAGAAGCTTGAACGGGAGCTATGAGCAGTTCTTC.

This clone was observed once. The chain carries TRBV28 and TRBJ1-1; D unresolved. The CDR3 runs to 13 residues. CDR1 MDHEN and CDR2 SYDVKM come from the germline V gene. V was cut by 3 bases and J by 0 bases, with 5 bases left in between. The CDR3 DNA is TGTGCCAGCAGTTTCGGGATGAACACTGAAGCTTTCTTT. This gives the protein CASSFGMNTEAFF.

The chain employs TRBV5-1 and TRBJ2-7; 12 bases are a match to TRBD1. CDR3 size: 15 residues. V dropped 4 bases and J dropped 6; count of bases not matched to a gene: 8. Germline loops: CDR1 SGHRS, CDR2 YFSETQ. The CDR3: CASSGGTGGGPEQYF. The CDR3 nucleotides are TGCGCCAGCAGCGGGGGGACAGGGGGCGGGCCCGAGCAGTACTTC. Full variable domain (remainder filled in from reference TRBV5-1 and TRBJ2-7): KAGVTQTPRYLIKTRGQQVTLSCSPISGHRSVSWYQQTPGQGLQFLFEYFSETQRNKGNFPGRFSGRQFSNSRSEMNVSTLELGDSALYLCASSGGTGGGPEQYFGPGTRLTVT.